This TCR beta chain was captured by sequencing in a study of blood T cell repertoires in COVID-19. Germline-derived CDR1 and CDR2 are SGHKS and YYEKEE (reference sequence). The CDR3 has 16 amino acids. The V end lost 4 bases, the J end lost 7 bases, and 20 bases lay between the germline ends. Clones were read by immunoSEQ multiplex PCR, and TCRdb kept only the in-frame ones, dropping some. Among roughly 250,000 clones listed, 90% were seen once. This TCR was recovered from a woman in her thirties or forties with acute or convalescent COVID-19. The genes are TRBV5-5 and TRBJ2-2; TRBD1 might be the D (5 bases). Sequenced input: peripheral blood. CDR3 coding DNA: TGTGCCAGCAGCCTGCAGGGTAGTCTTATGGTCGGGGAGCTGTTTTTT. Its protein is CASSLQGSLMVGELFF.